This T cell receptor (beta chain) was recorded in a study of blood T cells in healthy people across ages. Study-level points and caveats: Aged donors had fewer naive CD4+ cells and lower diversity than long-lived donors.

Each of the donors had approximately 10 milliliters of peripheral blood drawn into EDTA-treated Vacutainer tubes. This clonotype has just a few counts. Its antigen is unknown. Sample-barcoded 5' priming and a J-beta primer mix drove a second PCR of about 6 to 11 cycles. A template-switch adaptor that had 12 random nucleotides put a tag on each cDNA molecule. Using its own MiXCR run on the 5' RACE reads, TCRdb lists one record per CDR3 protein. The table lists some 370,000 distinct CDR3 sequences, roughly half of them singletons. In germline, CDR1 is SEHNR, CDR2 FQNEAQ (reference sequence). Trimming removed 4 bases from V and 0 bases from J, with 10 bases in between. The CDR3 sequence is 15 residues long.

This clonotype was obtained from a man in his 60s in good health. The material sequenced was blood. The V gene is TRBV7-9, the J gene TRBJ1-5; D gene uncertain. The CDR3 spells CASSSDGHSNQPQHF. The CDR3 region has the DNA TGTGCCAGCAGCTCTGACGGTCATAGCAATCAGCCCCAGCATTTT.